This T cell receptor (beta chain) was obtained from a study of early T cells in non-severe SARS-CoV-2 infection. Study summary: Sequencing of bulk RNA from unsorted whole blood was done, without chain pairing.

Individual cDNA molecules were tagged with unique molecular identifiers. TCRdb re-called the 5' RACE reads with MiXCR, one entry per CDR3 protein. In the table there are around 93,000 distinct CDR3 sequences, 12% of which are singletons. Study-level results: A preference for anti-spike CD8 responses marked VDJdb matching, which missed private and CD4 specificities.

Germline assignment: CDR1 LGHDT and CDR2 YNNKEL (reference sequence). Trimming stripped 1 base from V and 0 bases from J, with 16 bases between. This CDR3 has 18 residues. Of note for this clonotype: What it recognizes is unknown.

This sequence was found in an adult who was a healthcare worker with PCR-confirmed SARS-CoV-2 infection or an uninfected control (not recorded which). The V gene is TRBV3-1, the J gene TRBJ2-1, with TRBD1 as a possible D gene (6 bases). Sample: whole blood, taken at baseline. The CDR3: CASSQAGRGSRSYNEQFF. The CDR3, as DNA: TGTGCCAGCAGCCAAGCAGGTAGGGGGTCCCGCTCCTACAATGAGCAGTTCTTC.